The T cell receptor beta chain under discussion was sequenced for a study of CD8+ T cells in alopecia areata. Study-level points and caveats: Expanded CD8+ clones among the top 100, as well as scalp clonality, were significantly decreased by tofacitinib.

Once RNA had been extracted, it was reverse transcribed into cDNA to act as the sequencing template. The repertoire was sequenced with immunoSEQ multiplex PCR; TCRdb's copy has only in-frame clones and lacks some. This table has 110,000 or so clones, 50% to 65% appearing once. The CDR3 runs 16 residues. V dropped 2 bases and J dropped 1; count of bases not matched to a gene: 4. Germline V lookup: CDR1 SGHAT, CDR2 FQNNGV. Treatment: oral pan-JAK inhibitor, 5-10 mg twice daily. With regard to this clone: Its antigen is currently unknown.

This clonotype was sampled from a human donor with alopecia areata. The material sequenced was CD4+ T cells sorted from blood, taken at week 24, from a patient treated with tofacitinib. The chain combines TRBV11-2 with TRBJ2-5; 10 nucleotides align to TRBD2. The CDR3 spells CASSLLRLAGQETQYF. The CDR3 bases are TGTGCCAGCAGCTTACTGAGACTAGCGGGCCAAGAGACCCAGTACTTC. Supplemented by reference TRBV11-2 and TRBJ2-5, the full variable domain reads EAGVAQSPRYKIIEKRQSVAFWCNPISGHATLYWYQQILGQGPKLLIQFQNNGVVDDSQLPKDRFSAERLKGVDSTLKIQPAKLEDSAVYLCASSLLRLAGQETQYFGPGTRLLVL.